This T cell receptor (beta chain) appears in the sequencing data of a study of T cells in localized non-small cell lung cancer. Study-level findings and limits: The study detected a median roughly 50 of the top 100 tumor clones in adjacent lung. Uninvolved adjacent lung showed the highest T cell clonality, exceeding tumor. Heterogeneity remains possible because sequencing was limited to only one tumor region. Longer overall survival was linked to higher blood T cell density.

Sequencing was performed with immunoSEQ multiplex PCR; in TCRdb, only in-frame clones are kept and a portion is missing. Among roughly 1,400 clones listed, around a fifth were seen once. The length of the CDR3 is 15 residues. Germline CDR1 reads SGDLS; CDR2 reads YYNGEE. V was pared by 1 base and J by 2 bases, with 11 bases between. Relative to its sample, this clone is medium-sized. Its antigen is currently unknown. The material sequenced was normal lung tissue next to the tumor, taken before any cancer treatment. This clonotype originated in a female donor older than 55 with stage I lung adenocarcinoma. V gene TRBV9 combines with J gene TRBJ2-3; D remains unclear. The CDR3 DNA reads as TGTGCCAGCAGCGTATTAAACTGGCCCACAGATACGCAGTATTTT. Protein product: CASSVLNWPTDTQYF.